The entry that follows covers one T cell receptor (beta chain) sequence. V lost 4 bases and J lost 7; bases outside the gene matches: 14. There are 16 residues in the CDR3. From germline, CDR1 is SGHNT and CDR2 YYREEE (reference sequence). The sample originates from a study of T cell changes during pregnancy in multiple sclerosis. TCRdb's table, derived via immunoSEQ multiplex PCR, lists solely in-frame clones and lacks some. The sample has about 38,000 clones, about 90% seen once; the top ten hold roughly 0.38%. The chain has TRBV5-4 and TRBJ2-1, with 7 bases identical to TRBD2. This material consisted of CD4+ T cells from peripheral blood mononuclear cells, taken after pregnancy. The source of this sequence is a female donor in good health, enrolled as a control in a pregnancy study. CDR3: CASSPRGTTTGNEQFF. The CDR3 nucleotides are TGTGCCAGCAGCCCGCGGGGGACTACCACGGGGAATGAGCAGTTCTTC.